The clone carrying this T cell receptor (beta chain) was seen ten or more times. Primers targeting TRAV and TRBV primed first-strand cDNA, covering alpha and beta chains. An approximately 19-cycle PCR with a constant-region primer and V-primer adapter amplified TCRs. TCRdb ran MiXCR on the reads and lists one entry per CDR3 protein. The table includes approximately 84,000 distinct CDR3 sequences, 15% to 20% detected once. This specimen belongs to a study of low-dose radiotherapy and immunotherapy resistance in tumors. Regarding time point: after trial treatment. Treatment defined: LDRT plus nivolumab, ipilimumab, low-dose cyclophosphamide and aspirin (RACIN trial). The receptor was derived from a male donor with prostate cancer. Sample: PBMCs, taken after low-dose radiotherapy plus immunotherapy.

CDR3 in DNA: TGCAGTGCTAGAGGTCAGGGGGGGGAGACCCAGTACTTC. As protein: CSARGQGGETQYF. The chain is built from TRBV20-1 and TRBJ2-5; D could derive from TRBD1 or TRBD2 (7 bases each). Germline lookup yields CDR1 DFQATT and CDR2 SNEGSKA (reference sequence). CDR3 length equals 13 residues. Trimming removed 1 base at V and 5 bases at J, with 11 bases between.